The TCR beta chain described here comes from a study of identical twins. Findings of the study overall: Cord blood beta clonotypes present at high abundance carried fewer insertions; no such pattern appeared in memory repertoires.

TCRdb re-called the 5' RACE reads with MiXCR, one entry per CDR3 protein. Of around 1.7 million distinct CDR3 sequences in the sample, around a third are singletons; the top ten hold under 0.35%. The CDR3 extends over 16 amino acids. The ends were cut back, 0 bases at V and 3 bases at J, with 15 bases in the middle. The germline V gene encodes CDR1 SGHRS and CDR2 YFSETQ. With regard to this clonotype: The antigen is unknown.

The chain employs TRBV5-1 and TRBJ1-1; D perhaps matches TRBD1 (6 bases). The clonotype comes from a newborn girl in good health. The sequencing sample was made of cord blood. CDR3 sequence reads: CASSLAGGAVDTEAFF. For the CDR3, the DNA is TGCGCCAGCAGCTTGGCTGGGGGGGCGGTTGACACTGAAGCTTTCTTT. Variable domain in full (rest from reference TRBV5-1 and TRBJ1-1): KAGVTQTPRYLIKTRGQQVTLSCSPISGHRSVSWYQQTPGQGLQFLFEYFSETQRNKGNFPGRFSGRQFSNSRSEMNVSTLELGDSALYLCASSLAGGAVDTEAFFGQGTRLTVV.